This record concerns one T cell receptor beta chain sequence. The antigen remains undetermined. These data are taken from a study of vaccination and CD4 T cells after COVID-19. Noted treatment: approximately 9-day PBMC culture with coronavirus spike peptide pools or control peptides (ViraFEST assay). CD4+ T-cell collection from the unexposed donor predated the COVID-19 pandemic (2011-2018). V was clipped by 5 bases and J by 8 bases, with 24 bases between them. The CDR3 covers 16 residues. CDR1 is SEHNR and CDR2 is FQNEAQ in the germline V gene (reference sequence). An Oncomine TCR Beta short-read assay was used to sequence the DNA from cultured CD4+ T cells. From the PCR reads, TCRdb called clonotypes with MiXCR, one entry per CDR3 protein. Here the sample spans 9,200 or so distinct CDR3 sequences, about 45% being singletons.

The receptor comes from a human donor in good health. The sequenced sample consisted of CD4+ T cells from blood, cultured in vitro. The chain uses TRBV7-9 and TRBJ1-2; D possibly corresponds to TRBD1 (6 bases). The CDR3 coding sequence is TGTGCCAGCAGCCCGAAGGGTGCGGGGGCCTTGAAGGGCTACACCTTC. It specifies CASSPKGAGALKGYTF.